This TCR beta chain was identified during a study of blood T cell repertoires in COVID-19. The overall study: Sources were T cells, B-cell-depleted T cells, or PBMCs; the material itself was cDNA or gDNA.

Authors' data handling: Using reference gene primer amplification, nucleated cell counts were estimated. Profiling relied on immunoSEQ multiplex PCR, and the TCRdb table lists in-frame clones only, not all of them. V, J and clone size derive from that table, while D and trimming were established from the DNA sequence. The table has about 68,000 clones, 84% seen once; the top ten hold about 10%. Input material: peripheral blood. This sequence was found in a man aged 50-60 years with active COVID-19.

CDR3 in DNA: TGTGCCAGCCTTTGGTCGGGGGGAGACTACAATGAGCAGTTCTTC. It translates to CASLWSGGDYNEQFF. The chain is built from TRBV3-1 (or the pseudogene TRBV3-2) and TRBJ2-1; 7 bases are a match to TRBD2. This CDR3 is built from 15 residues. In germline, CDR1 is LGHDT, CDR2 YNNKEL (reference sequence). The V gene end was trimmed by 8 bases and the J gene end by 3 bases; junction bases not matched to a gene: 10.